This is a list of T cell receptor beta chains from one sample in a study of T cells in Graves' hyperthyroidism and ophthalmopathy. TCRdb independently ran MiXCR on the multiplex PCR reads; one entry per CDR3 protein. The sample includes approximately 700,000 distinct CDR3 sequences, about 17% of them seen just once. The sample taken for sequencing was blood. The receptors shown here come from a young man with Graves' hyperthyroidism. The CDR3 runs from the conserved cysteine through the conserved F or W. The order of the fields is CDR3 protein, V gene.

CASRKEGDEQFF,TRBV7-9
CASSQERGWGELFF,TRBV4-2
CASSLSDGQETQYF,TRBV9
CSARDLAGVPDTQYF,TRBV20-1
CASSYFDHVKETQYF,TRBV6-1
CSARPDPGWGQVTSGQIYEQYF,TRBV20-1
CASSLRDDSQYF,TRBV7-9
CASSQPGQDYNEQFF,TRBV4-1
CASSIGGEYEQYF,TRBV19
CASRAGGGYQPQHF,TRBV12-3/TRBV12-4
CASGRLAGAVQTQYF,TRBV2
CASSLNRASGSYEQYF,TRBV7-2
CASSYSSGGRETQYF,TRBV6-2/TRBV6-3
CASSFFRWETQYF,TRBV7-2
CASSVGDYLSYEQYF,TRBV9
CASSKYTSGSGSYEQYF,TRBV6-2/TRBV6-3
CASSETSGGSSYEQYF,TRBV2
CASSLVASSGARTDTQYF,TRBV7-2
CASGLMTSGSLDNEQFF,TRBV12-5
CASSIAPGAGNSPLHF,TRBV28